The 13 T cell receptor beta chains below come from one sample, sequenced in a study of cytomegalovirus exposure and HLA in healthy donors. A multiplex PCR was run with 60 Vbeta primers and 13 Jbeta primers. TCRdb's copy holds only in-frame clones and misses some; the assay was immunoSEQ multiplex PCR. The sample contains 150,000 to 200,000 clones, around four fifths of which appear only once. Source material: PBMCs. These receptors were obtained from a man in his late teens or twenties in good health and CMV-seronegative.

This clone was seen more than once but under ten times. J is TRBJ1-1 and V is TRBV5-6; D remains unclear. V was trimmed by 2 bases and J by 4 bases, leaving 12 bases between them. Germline CDR1 and CDR2: SGHDT and YYEEEE. The CDR3 covers 14 residues. Written as DNA, the CDR3 is TGTGCCAGCAGCTTTCAACGGAGCGGCACTGAAGCTTTCTTT. It is translated as CASSFQRSGTEAFF. The variable domain in full, completed from reference TRBV5-6 and TRBJ1-1, reads DAGVTQSPTHLIKTRGQQVTLRCSPKSGHDTVSWYQQALGQGPQFIFQYYEEEERQRGNFPDRFSGHQFPNYSSELNVNALLLGDSALYLCASSFQRSGTEAFFGQGTRLTVV.

As DNA, the CDR3 is TGTGCCTGGAGTCTGGACAGACCCGAGCAGTACTTC. This gives the protein CAWSLDRPEQYF. The genes are TRBV30 and TRBJ2-7; TRBD1 is a possible D gene (6 bases). The CDR3 is made up of 12 amino acids. Trimming took 2 bases from V and 6 from J, leaving 11 bases between them. The V gene's germline CDR1 is GTSNPN and CDR2 SVGIG (reference sequence).

The rearrangement links TRBV29-1 to TRBJ2-3; a possible D gene is TRBD1 (6 bases). Trimming pared 8 bases from V and 3 bases from J, leaving 12 bases between. The CDR3 runs to 12 residues. Per germline, CDR1 SQVTM and CDR2 ANQGSEA. CDR3 sequence (DNA): TGCAGCCTCGGGACAAAAACAGATACGCAGTATTTT. Amino acid sequence: CSLGTKTDTQYF.

CDR3 loop: CASSVQGARNTGELFF. The DNA of the CDR3 is TGTGCCAGCAGTGTCCAGGGGGCAAGGAACACCGGGGAGCTGTTTTTT. The chain links TRBV6-6 to TRBJ2-2; 8 bases line up with TRBD1. The V gene's germline CDR1 is MNHNY and CDR2 SVGAGI (reference sequence). Unmatched junction bases numbered 6, after V lost 5 bases and J lost 1 base. There are 16 residues in the CDR3.

The V call is TRBV4-2, the J call TRBJ2-1; 7 positions agree with TRBD1. In germline, CDR1 is LGHNA, CDR2 YNFKEQ. V was clipped by 5 bases and J by 4 bases; unmatched bases: 8. The CDR3 runs to 15 residues. CDR3 protein: CASSSGTDGYNEQFF. The CDR3 DNA reads as TGTGCCAGCAGCTCGGGGACAGACGGATACAATGAGCAGTTCTTC.

The chain links TRBV7-2 to TRBJ2-5, with a tentative D call TRBD2 (7 bases). TRBJ2-7 explains the end of the DNA better; the J call may be wrong. The CDR3 is 14 amino acids. The V gene's germline CDR1 is SGHTA and CDR2 FQGNSA. This chain's CDR3 is CASSLSGGPYEQYF. The DNA for the CDR3 is TGTGCCAGCAGCTTATCGGGGGGCCCATACGAGCAGTACTTC.

The chain employs TRBV19 and TRBJ2-3, with a possible D match to TRBD2 (6 bases). The germline gives CDR1 LNHDA, CDR2 SQIVND (reference sequence). The CDR3 totals 16 residues. Deletions cut 2 bases from V and 2 bases from J, with 14 bases between. CDR3 in amino acids: CASSIMMGGVTDTQYF. CDR3 DNA sequence: TGTGCCAGTAGTATAATGATGGGGGGAGTCACAGATACGCAGTATTTT.

The chain links TRBV19 to TRBJ2-2; 9 positions match TRBD2. The junction had 2 bases not matched to a gene; V was cut back by 5 bases and J by 1 base. In germline, CDR1 is LNHDA, CDR2 SQIVND (reference sequence). There are 15 residues in the CDR3. This CDR3 is CASSPTSGNTGELFF. The CDR3, as DNA: TGTGCCAGTAGTCCGACTAGCGGGAACACCGGGGAGCTGTTTTTT.

The V gene is TRBV7-8, the J gene TRBJ2-2; D gene ambiguous. Deletions cut 4 bases from V and 0 bases from J, with 12 bases between. Germline V lookup: CDR1 SGHVS, CDR2 FQNEAQ. The CDR3 totals 16 residues. The CDR3 DNA reads TGTGCCAGCAGCTCTCAGAACCGGGCGAACACCGGGGAGCTGTTTTTT. This sequence encodes CASSSQNRANTGELFF.

Only a few counts were recorded for this clone. V and J are TRBV2 and TRBJ1-5; D gene unclear. This CDR3 region has 17 residues. V gave up 6 bases and J gave up 0 bases, with 18 bases separating them. CDR1 and CDR2 from the germline V gene are SNHLY and FYNNEI. CDR3 amino acids: CASSGRTGSYSNQPQHF. The CDR3 DNA follows: TGTGCCAGCAGCGGGAGGACGGGTAGTTATAGCAATCAGCCCCAGCATTTT.

The chain uses TRBV7-3 and TRBJ1-1; D not certain. The CDR3 is 16 residues long. V was pared by 5 bases and J by 3 bases, with 19 bases between. Per the germline V gene, CDR1 is SGHTA and CDR2 is FQGTGA. CDR3 DNA: TGTGCCAGCAGCCCCGAGTCCGGGATCGGGCACACTGAAGCTTTCTTT. Its translation is CASSPESGIGHTEAFF.

This rearrangement joins TRBV5-8 to TRBJ1-4; 11 bases are shared with TRBD1. The ends lost 3 bases at V and 5 bases at J; junction bases unmatched: 3. The CDR3 contains 15 residues. CDR1 and CDR2 from the germline V gene are SGHTS and YDEGEE. The CDR3 reads CASSSGTGGNEKLFF. The DNA of the CDR3 is TGTGCCAGCAGCTCCGGGACAGGGGGGAATGAAAAACTGTTTTTT.

The chain recombines TRBV18 with TRBJ2-3, with TRBD2 as a possible D gene (6 bases). Germline lookup yields CDR1 KGHSH and CDR2 LQKENI. Between the trimmed V and J ends, which lost 5 bases and 6 bases, there was a span of 15 bases. This CDR3 region has 14 residues. CDR3 sequence reads: CASSNLATGDTQYF. The CDR3 coding sequence is TGTGCCAGCTCAAACCTAGCGACTGGGGATACGCAGTATTTT.